This T cell receptor beta chain is from a study of cytotoxic CD8 clonotypes in ibrutinib-treated CLL. Broader study findings: Measured clonality at baseline was greater than in age-matched healthy donors and tracked with circulating CD8+ T-cell counts. Different sampling times were used for sustained-remission and progressing patients. The clonality went up when patients responded to ibrutinib and dropped back toward baseline at progression.

About this clone: As yet, its antigen is unknown.

Around 2.2 micrograms of genomic DNA, which was extracted from cryopreserved PBMCs, served as the material used for the TCR beta libraries. Trimming at V came to 2 bases and at J to 3 bases, leaving 13 bases not matched to a gene. CDR1 is SGHTA, CDR2 FQGNSA, per germline. The CDR3 loop spans 17 amino acids. Assay: immunoSEQ multiplex PCR; the TCRdb copy retains only in-frame clones and omits some. The sample holds roughly 250,000 clones; 60% to 75% are singletons and the top ten take just over 15%. The rearrangement joins TRBV7-2 to TRBJ2-7; 7 bases map to TRBD2. This receptor was taken from a human donor with chronic lymphocytic leukemia. The source was PBMCs, collected after 24 months of ibrutinib treatment. CDR3 bases: TGTGCCAGCAGCTTACCCCTCGGGGAGGGAGGAAACTACGAGCAGTACTTC. Translation gives CASSLPLGEGGNYEQYF.